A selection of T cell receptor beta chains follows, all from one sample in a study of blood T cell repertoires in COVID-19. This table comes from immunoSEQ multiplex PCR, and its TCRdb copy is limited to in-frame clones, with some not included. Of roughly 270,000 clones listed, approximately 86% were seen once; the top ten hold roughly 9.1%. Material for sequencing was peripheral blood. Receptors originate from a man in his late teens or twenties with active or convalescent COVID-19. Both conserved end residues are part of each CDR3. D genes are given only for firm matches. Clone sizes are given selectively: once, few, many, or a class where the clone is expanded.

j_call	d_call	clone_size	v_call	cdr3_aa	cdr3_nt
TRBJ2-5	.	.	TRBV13	CASSPDRFEETQYF	TGTGCCAGCAGCCCAGACAGGTTCGAAGAGACCCAGTACTTC
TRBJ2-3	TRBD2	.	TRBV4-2	CASSQPLAGGPADTQYF	TGTGCCAGCAGCCAACCGCTAGCGGGGGGGCCTGCTGATACGCAGTATTTT
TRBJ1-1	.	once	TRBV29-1	CSGNRDTEAFF	TGCAGCGGGAACAGGGACACTGAAGCTTTCTTT
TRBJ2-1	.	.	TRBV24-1	CATQGGAGNEQFF	TGTGCCACCCAAGGGGGCGCGGGAAATGAGCAGTTCTTC
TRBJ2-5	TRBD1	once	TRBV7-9	CASSLEGTGGETQYF	TGTGCCAGCAGCTTAGAGGGGACAGGCGGAGAGACCCAGTACTTC
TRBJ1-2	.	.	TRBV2	CASSAGEAFYGYTF	TGTGCCAGCAGTGCGGGGGAGGCGTTTTATGGCTACACCTTC
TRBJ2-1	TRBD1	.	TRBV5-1	CASSTQGEAGYNEQFF	TGCGCCAGCAGCACACAGGGGGAGGCTGGTTACAATGAGCAGTTCTTC
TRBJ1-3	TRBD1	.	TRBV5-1	CASSRTGFYSGNTIYF	TGCGCCAGCAGTCGGACAGGGTTTTACTCTGGAAACACCATATATTTT
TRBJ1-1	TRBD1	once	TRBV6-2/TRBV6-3	CASSYVRGQGMNTEAFF	TGTGCCAGCAGTTATGTTCGCGGACAGGGCATGAACACTGAAGCTTTCTTT
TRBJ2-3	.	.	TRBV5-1	CASRAGIDADTQYF	TGCGCCAGCAGGGCAGGGATAGACGCAGATACGCAGTATTTT
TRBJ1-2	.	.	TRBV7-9	CASSTGRYYGYTF	TGTGCCAGCAGCACGGGTCGCTACTATGGCTACACCTTC
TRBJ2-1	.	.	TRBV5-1	CASSVGTGYNEQFF	TGCGCCAGCAGCGTTGGGACTGGATACAATGAGCAGTTCTTC
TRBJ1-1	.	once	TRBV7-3	CASSFGENTEAFF	TGTGCCAGCAGCTTCGGGGAGAACACTGAAGCTTTCTTT
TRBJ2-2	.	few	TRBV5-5	CASSFSQGSTGELFF	TGTGCCAGCAGCTTCTCACAGGGTTCCACCGGGGAGCTGTTTTTT
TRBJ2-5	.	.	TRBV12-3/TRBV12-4	CASSLGSGETQYF	TGTGCCAGCAGTTTAGGGTCGGGGGAGACCCAGTACTTC
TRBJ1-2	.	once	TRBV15	CATSQGNPVNYGYTF	TGTGCCACCAGCCAGGGAAACCCTGTCAACTATGGCTACACCTTC
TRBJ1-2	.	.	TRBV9	CASSPGGRDYGYTF	TGTGCCAGCAGCCCCGGGGGGCGGGACTATGGCTACACCTTC
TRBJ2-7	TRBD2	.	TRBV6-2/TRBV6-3	CASSYPPGGYEQYF	TGTGCCAGCAGTTACCCACCGGGGGGCTACGAGCAGTACTTC
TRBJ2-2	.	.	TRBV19	CASSPPGQSNTGELFF	TGTGCCAGTAGTCCCCCTGGGCAGTCGAACACCGGGGAGCTGTTTTTT
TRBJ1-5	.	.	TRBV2	CASAGESSNQPQHF	TGTGCCAGCGCGGGGGAGAGCAGCAATCAGCCCCAGCATTTT
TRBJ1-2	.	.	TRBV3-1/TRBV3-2	CASSQAPRGYGYTF	TGTGCCAGCAGCCAAGCCCCGCGCGGCTATGGCTACACCTTC
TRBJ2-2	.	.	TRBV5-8	CASSLRGNLAGELFF	TGTGCCAGCAGCTTGAGGGGGAACTTGGCCGGGGAGCTGTTTTTT
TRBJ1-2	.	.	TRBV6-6	CASSLGGSYGYTF	TGTGCCAGCAGTTTGGGAGGCAGCTATGGCTACACCTTC
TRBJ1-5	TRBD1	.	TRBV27	CASSFHRGSNQPQHF	TGTGCCAGCAGTTTCCACAGGGGGTCAAATCAGCCCCAGCATTTT
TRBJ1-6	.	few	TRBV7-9	CASSFLDSPLHF	TGTGCCAGCAGCTTTCTCGATTCACCCCTCCACTTT
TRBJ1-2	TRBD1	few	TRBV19	CASSGSTGFVGGYTF	TGTGCCAGTAGTGGGTCGACAGGGTTCGTGGGGGGCTACACCTTC
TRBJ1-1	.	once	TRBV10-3	CAISESDGQSKAFF	TGTGCCATCAGTGAGTCTGATGGGCAGAGTAAAGCTTTCTTT
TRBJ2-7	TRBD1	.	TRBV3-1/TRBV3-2	CASSQGRQGLTF	TGTGCCAGCAGCCAAGGGAGACAGGGCCTTACATTC
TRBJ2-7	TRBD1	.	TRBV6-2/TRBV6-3	CASSSDRAVIYEQYF	TGTGCCAGCAGTTCGGACAGGGCGGTTATCTACGAGCAGTACTTC
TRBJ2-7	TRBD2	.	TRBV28	CASRGGLAGAAYEQYF	TGTGCCAGCAGGGGAGGACTAGCGGGGGCCGCCTACGAGCAGTACTTC
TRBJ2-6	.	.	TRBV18	CASSPTQGSGANVLTF	TGTGCCAGCTCACCTACCCAGGGGAGTGGGGCCAACGTCCTGACTTTC
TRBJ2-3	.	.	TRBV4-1	CASRQTSTDTQYF	TGCGCCAGCAGGCAGACTAGCACAGATACGCAGTATTTT
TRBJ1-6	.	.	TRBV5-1	CASSSDLTKTNSPLHF	TGCGCCAGCAGTTCTGACTTAACCAAAACGAATTCACCCCTCCACTTT
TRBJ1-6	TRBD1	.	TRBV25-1	CASSGRTGGNSPLHF	TGTGCCAGCAGTGGGAGGACAGGGGGAAATTCACCCCTCCACTTT
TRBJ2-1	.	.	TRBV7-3	CASSSYAGPPGLDEQFF	TGTGCCAGCAGCTCCTACGCCGGGCCTCCGGGGTTGGATGAGCAGTTCTTC
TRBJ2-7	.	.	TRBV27	CASSSGHSYEQYF	TGTGCCAGCAGTTCCGGACATTCCTACGAGCAGTACTTC
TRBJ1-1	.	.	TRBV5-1	CARRGGGFGMNTEAFF	TGCGCCCGCCGGGGGGGAGGATTCGGAATGAACACTGAAGCTTTCTTT
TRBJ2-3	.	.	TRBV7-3	CASSQGGRPSTDTQYF	TGTGCCAGCAGTCAAGGGGGTAGGCCCAGCACAGATACGCAGTATTTT
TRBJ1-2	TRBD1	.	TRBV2	CASRDRGHVWGYTF	TGTGCCAGCAGGGACAGGGGGCACGTCTGGGGCTACACCTTC
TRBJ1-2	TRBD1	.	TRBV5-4	CASSLTGTEAYGYTF	TGTGCCAGCAGCTTGACCGGGACAGAAGCCTATGGCTACACCTTC
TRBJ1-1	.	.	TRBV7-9	CASSLAGDRAFF	TGTGCCAGCAGCTTAGCTGGTGACAGGGCTTTCTTT
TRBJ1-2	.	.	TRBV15	CATSSRENYGYTF	TGTGCCACCAGCAGCAGGGAAAACTATGGCTACACCTTC
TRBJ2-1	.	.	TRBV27	CASREPLAWNEQFF	TGTGCCAGCAGAGAGCCCCTCGCCTGGAATGAGCAGTTCTTC
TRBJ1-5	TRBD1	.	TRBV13	CASSRTLGTEDSNQPQHF	TGTGCCAGCAGCCGAACCCTAGGGACAGAAGATAGCAATCAGCCCCAGCATTTT
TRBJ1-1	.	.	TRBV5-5	CASRGYRRTNTEAFF	TGTGCCAGCAGGGGTTACAGGCGGACGAACACTGAAGCTTTCTTT
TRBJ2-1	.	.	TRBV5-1	CASSLVPGVTYNEQFF	TGCGCCAGCAGCTTGGTCCCCGGGGTTACCTACAATGAGCAGTTCTTC
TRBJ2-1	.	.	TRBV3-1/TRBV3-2	CASSQDHGDSEQFF	TGTGCCAGCAGCCAAGATCACGGGGATTCCGAGCAGTTCTTC
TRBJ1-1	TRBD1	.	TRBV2	CASRGQYNTEAFF	TGTGCCAGCAGGGGACAGTACAACACTGAAGCTTTCTTT
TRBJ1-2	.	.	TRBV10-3	CAINPGRFNGYTF	TGTGCCATCAATCCAGGGCGGTTTAATGGCTACACCTTC
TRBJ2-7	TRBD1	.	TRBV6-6	CASTEDRVIYEQYF	TGTGCCAGCACCGAGGACAGGGTGATCTACGAGCAGTACTTC